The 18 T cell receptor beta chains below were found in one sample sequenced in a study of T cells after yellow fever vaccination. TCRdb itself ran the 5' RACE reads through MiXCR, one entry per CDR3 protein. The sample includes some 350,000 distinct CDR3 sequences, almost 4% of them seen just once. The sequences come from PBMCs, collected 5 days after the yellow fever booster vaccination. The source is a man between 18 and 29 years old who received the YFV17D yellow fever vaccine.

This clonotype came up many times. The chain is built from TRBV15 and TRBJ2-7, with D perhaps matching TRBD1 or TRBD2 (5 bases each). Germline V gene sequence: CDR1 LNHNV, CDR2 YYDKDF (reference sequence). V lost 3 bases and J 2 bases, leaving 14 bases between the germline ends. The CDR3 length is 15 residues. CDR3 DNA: TGTGCCACCAGCAGCCGATTAGGGACGACCTACGAGCAGTACTTC. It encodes CATSSRLGTTYEQYF.

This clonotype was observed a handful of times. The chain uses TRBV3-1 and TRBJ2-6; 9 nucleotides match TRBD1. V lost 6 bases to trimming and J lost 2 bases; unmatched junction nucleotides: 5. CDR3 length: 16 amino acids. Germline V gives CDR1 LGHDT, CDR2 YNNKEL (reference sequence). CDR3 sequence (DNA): TGTGCCAGCAGTCCCGGGACAGGGACTGGGGCCAACGTCCTGACTTTC. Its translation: CASSPGTGTGANVLTF. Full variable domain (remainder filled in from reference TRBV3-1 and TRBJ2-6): DTAVSQTPKYLVTQMGNDKSIKCEQNLGHDTMYWYKQDSKKFLKIMFSYNNKELIINETVPNRFSPKSPDKAHLNLHINSLELGDSAVYFCASSPGTGTGANVLTFGAGSRLTVL.

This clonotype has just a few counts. This CDR3 is CASSWRQSTDTQYF. The CDR3, as DNA: TGTGCCAGCAGCTGGAGGCAGTCCACAGATACGCAGTATTTT. The rearrangement uses TRBV7-2 and TRBJ2-3; D is possibly TRBD2 (5 bases). Between the trimmed V and J ends, which lost 4 bases and 2 bases, there was a span of 10 bases. The CDR3 is 14 amino acids. Germline CDR1 is SGHTA and CDR2 is FQGNSA.

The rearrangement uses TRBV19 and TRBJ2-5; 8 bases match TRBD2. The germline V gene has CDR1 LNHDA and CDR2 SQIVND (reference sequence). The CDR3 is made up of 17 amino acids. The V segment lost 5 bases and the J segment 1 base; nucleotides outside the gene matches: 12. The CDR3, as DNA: TGTGCCAGTAGTCCACTCGAGCGGGGGAGCCTCCAAGAGACCCAGTACTTC. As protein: CASSPLERGSLQETQYF. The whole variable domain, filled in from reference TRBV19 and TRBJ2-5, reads DGGITQSPKYLFRKEGQNVTLSCEQNLNHDAMYWYRQDPGQGLRLIYYSQIVNDFQKGDIAEGYSVSREKKESFPLTVTSAQKNPTAFYLCASSPLERGSLQETQYFGPGTRLLVL.

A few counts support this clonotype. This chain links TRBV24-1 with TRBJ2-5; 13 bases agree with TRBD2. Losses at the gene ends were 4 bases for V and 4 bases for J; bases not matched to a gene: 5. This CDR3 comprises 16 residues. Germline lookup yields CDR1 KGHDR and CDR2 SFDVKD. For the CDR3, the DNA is TGTGCCACCAGTGACCCCCGGACTAGCGGGGGAGAGACCCAGTACTTC. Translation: CATSDPRTSGGETQYF.

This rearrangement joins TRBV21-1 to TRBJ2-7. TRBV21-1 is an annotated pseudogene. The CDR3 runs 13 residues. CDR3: CARSTEPTYEQYF. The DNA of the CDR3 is TGTGCCAGATCGACAGAGCCTACCTACGAGCAGTACTTC.

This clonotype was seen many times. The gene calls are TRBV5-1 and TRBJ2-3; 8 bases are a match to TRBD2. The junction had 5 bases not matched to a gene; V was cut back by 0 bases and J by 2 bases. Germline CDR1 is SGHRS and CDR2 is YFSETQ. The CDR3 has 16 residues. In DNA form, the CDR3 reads TGCGCCAGCAGCTTGGGGCGGGGGGCCTACACAGATACGCAGTATTTT. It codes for CASSLGRGAYTDTQYF.

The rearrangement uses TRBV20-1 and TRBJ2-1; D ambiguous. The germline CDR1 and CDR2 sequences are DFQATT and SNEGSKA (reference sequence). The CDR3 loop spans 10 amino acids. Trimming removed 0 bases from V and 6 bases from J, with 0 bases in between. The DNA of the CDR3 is TGCAGTGCTAGAGACAATGAGCAGTTCTTC. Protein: CSARDNEQFF.

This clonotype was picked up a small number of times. The DNA for the CDR3 is TGTGCCAGCAGCCGGCTCTGGGTCAATCAGCCCCAGCATTTT. It specifies CASSRLWVNQPQHF. The chain carries TRBV7-8 and TRBJ1-5; no clear D gene. The germline V gene encodes CDR1 SGHVS and CDR2 FQNEAQ. This CDR3 region has 14 residues. V gave up 5 bases and J gave up 3 bases, with 11 bases separating them.

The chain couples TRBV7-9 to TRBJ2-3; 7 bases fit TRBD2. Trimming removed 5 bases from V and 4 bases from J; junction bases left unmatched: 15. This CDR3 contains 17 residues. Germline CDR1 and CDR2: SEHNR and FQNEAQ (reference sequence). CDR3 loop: CASSRAAGPTSADTQYF. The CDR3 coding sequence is TGTGCCAGCAGCCGGGCAGCGGGGCCAACCAGCGCAGATACGCAGTATTTT.

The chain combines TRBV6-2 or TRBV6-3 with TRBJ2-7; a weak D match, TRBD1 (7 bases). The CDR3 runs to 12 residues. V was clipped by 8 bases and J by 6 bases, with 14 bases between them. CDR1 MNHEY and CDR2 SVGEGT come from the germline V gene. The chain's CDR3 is CASGGTAFEQYV. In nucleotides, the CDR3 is TGTGCCAGCGGGGGGACAGCGTTCGAGCAGTACGTC.

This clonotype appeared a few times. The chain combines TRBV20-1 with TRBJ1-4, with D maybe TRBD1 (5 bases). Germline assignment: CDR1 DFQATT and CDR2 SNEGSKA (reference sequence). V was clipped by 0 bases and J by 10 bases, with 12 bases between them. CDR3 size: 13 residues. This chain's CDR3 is CSARDPGERKLFF. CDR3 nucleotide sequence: TGCAGTGCTAGAGATCCGGGGGAGAGAAAACTGTTTTTT.

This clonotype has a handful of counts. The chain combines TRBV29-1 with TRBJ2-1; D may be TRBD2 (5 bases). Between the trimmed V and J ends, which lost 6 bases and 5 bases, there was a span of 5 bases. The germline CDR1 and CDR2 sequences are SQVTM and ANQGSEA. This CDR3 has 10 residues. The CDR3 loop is CSVRDNEQFF. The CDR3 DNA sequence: TGCAGCGTGCGGGACAATGAGCAGTTCTTC.

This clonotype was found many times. The CDR3 protein is CASSPPGVYNEQFF. Here the CDR3 DNA reads TGTGCCAGCAGCCCCCCTGGGGTGTACAATGAGCAGTTCTTC. J is TRBJ2-1 and V is TRBV12-3 or TRBV12-4, with unresolved D. The CDR3 runs to 14 residues. V gave up 6 bases and J gave up 4 bases, with 13 bases separating them.

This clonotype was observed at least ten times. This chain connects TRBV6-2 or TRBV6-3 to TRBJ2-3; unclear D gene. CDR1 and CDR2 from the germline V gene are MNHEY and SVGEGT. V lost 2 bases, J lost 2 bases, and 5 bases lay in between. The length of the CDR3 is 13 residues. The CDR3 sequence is CASSYGSTDTQYF. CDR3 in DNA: TGTGCCAGCAGTTACGGATCCACAGATACGCAGTATTTT.

Here the CDR3 reads CSLWTGDWRRPPQHF. DNA of the CDR3: TGCAGCTTGTGGACAGGCGACTGGAGGCGTCCGCCCCAGCATTTT. The chain joins TRBV29-1 to TRBJ1-5, with 7 bases matching TRBD1. The CDR3 is 15 residues long. Germline-derived CDR1 and CDR2 are SQVTM and ANQGSEA. The V segment lost 8 bases and the J segment 9 bases; nucleotides outside the gene matches: 19.

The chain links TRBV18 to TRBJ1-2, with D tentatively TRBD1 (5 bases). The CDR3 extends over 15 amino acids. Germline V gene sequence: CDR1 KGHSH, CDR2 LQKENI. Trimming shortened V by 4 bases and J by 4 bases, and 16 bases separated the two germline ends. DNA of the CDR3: TGTGCCAGCTCACTTTCCGGATTAGGGGCCTATGGCTACACCTTC. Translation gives CASSLSGLGAYGYTF.

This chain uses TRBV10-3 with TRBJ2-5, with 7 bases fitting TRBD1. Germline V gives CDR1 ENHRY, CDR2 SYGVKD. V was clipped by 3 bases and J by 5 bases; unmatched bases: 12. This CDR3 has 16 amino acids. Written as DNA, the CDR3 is TGTGCCATCAGTGATTTTATCAGGGGGACGGGGGAGACCCAGTACTTC. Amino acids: CAISDFIRGTGETQYF.